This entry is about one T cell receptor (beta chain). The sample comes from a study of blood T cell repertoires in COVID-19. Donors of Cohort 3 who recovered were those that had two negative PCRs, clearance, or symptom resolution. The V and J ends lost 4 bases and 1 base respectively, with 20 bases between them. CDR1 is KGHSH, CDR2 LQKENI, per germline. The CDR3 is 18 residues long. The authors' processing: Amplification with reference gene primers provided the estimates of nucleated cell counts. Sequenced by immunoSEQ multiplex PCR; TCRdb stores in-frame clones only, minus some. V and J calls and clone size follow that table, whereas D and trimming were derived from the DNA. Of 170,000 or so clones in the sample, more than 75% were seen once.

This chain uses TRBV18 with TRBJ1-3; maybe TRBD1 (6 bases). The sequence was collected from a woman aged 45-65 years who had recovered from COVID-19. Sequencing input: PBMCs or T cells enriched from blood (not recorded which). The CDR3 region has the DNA TGTGCCAGCTCACTTAACGGACAGCCGGCTGGTTCTGGAAACACCATATATTTT. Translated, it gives CASSLNGQPAGSGNTIYF.